The 9 T cell receptor beta chains reported below all come from one sample, sequenced in a study of blood T cell repertoires in COVID-19. TCRdb's copy holds only in-frame clones and misses some; the assay was immunoSEQ multiplex PCR. The sample yields 300,000 to 450,000 clones, 87% seen once. The specimen was peripheral blood. The receptors were gathered from a woman aged 55-70 years with COVID-19, enrolled during active disease.

This clone was seen a single time. V is TRBV5-1 and J is TRBJ2-1; 7 nucleotides line up with TRBD1. The CDR3 extends over 15 amino acids. With 3 bases clipped from V and 10 bases from J, the junction kept 13 bases outside the gene matches. From germline, CDR1 is SGHRS and CDR2 YFSETQ. The CDR3 is CASSSRPKGADEQFF. The CDR3 DNA sequence: TGCGCCAGCAGCTCGCGGCCTAAGGGGGCGGACGAGCAGTTCTTC.

The V call is TRBV11-3, the J call TRBJ2-1, with 10 nucleotides matching TRBD2. The CDR3 loop spans 17 amino acids. Germline-derived CDR1 and CDR2 are SGHNT and YENEEA. V lost 0 bases, J lost 6 bases, and 8 bases stayed unmatched. The CDR3 sequence: CASSLDLGSGGANEQFF. The CDR3 DNA reads as TGTGCCAGCAGCTTAGATCTAGGGAGCGGGGGGGCCAATGAGCAGTTCTTC.

CDR3 loop: CASSPGQVGIGYTF. As DNA, the CDR3 is TGCGCCAGCAGCCCGGGACAAGTCGGGATTGGCTACACCTTC. The gene calls are TRBV5-1 and TRBJ1-2, with a tentative D call TRBD1 (6 bases). The CDR3 spans 14 residues. V lost 4 bases to trimming and J lost 7 bases, with 17 bases between them. Germline-derived CDR1 and CDR2 are SGHRS and YFSETQ.

The V gene is TRBV2, the J gene TRBJ1-4; tentatively, D is TRBD1 (5 bases). Looked up from germline, CDR1 is SNHLY and CDR2 is FYNNEI. With 6 bases removed from V and 5 bases from J, the gap between germline ends came to 13 bases. This CDR3 spans 14 amino acids. Here the CDR3 DNA reads TGTGCCAGCAGCTACAGGCGTCTAAATGAAAAACTGTTTTTT. Its protein product is CASSYRRLNEKLFF.

The chain recombines TRBV19 with TRBJ2-7, with D tentatively TRBD1 (7 bases). The V end lost 6 bases, the J end lost 0 bases, and 15 bases lay between the germline ends. The V gene's germline CDR1 is LNHDA and CDR2 SQIVND (reference sequence). CDR3 length: 15 amino acids. For the CDR3, the DNA is TGTGCCAGTAGAGACGCAGGGGGGCCCTCCTACGAGCAGTACTTC. Amino acids: CASRDAGGPSYEQYF.

This clone appeared once. The chain joins TRBV5-1 to TRBJ1-2; 12 positions match TRBD1. Losses at the gene ends were 2 bases for V and 14 bases for J; bases not matched to a gene: 10. The CDR3 length is 14 residues. Germline V gives CDR1 SGHRS, CDR2 YFSETQ. CDR3 loop: CASSFPGQGASLTF. CDR3 coding DNA: TGCGCCAGCAGCTTTCCGGGACAGGGGGCATCTCTTACCTTC. Supplemented by reference TRBV5-1 and TRBJ1-2, the full variable domain reads KAGVTQTPRYLIKTRGQQVTLSCSPISGHRSVSWYQQTPGQGLQFLFEYFSETQRNKGNFPGRFSGRQFSNSRSEMNVSTLELGDSALYLCASSFPGQGASLTFGSGTRLTVV.

The V and J genes are TRBV30 and TRBJ1-5; D may be TRBD1 (5 bases). With 5 bases removed from V and 7 bases from J, the gap between germline ends came to 15 bases. This CDR3 contains 13 residues. Germline CDR1 is GTSNPN and CDR2 is SVGIG (reference sequence). The CDR3 DNA sequence: TGTGCCTGGGGCAGGGACTTGAGGCAGCCCCAGCATTTT. Translated, it gives CAWGRDLRQPQHF.

The table lists this clone with a few counts. The rearrangement uses TRBV27 and TRBJ1-2; 9 bases align to TRBD1. The CDR3 covers 17 residues. V lost 5 bases, J lost 8 bases, and 18 bases stayed unmatched. Per the germline V gene, CDR1 is MNHEY and CDR2 is SMNVEV (reference sequence). The CDR3 nucleotides are TGTGCCAGCAGTCTCGACCCGCGGACAGGGGACCTCGGGGGCTACACCTTC. Amino acids: CASSLDPRTGDLGGYTF.

The chain has TRBV7-2 and TRBJ2-3; a possible D gene is TRBD2 (7 bases). V lost 1 base and J lost 4, with 15 bases in between. CDR1 and CDR2 (germline): SGHTA, FQGNSA. The CDR3 runs 16 residues. The CDR3 loop reads CASSLVVGGPADTQYF. CDR3 nucleotide sequence: TGTGCCAGCAGCTTAGTTGTGGGGGGGCCCGCAGATACGCAGTATTTT.